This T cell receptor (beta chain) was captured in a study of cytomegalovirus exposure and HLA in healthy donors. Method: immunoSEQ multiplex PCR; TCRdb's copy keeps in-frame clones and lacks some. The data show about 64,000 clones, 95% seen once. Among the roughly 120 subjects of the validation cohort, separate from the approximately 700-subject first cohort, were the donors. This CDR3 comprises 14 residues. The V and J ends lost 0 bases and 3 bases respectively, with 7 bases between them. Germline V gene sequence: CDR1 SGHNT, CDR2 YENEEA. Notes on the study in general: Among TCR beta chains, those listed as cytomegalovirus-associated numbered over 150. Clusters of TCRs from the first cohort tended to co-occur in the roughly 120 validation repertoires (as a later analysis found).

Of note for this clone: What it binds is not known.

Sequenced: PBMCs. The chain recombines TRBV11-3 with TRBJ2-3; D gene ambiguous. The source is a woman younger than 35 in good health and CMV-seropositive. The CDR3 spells CASSLDTSTDTQYF. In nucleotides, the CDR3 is TGTGCCAGCAGCTTAGATACCAGTACAGATACGCAGTATTTT.